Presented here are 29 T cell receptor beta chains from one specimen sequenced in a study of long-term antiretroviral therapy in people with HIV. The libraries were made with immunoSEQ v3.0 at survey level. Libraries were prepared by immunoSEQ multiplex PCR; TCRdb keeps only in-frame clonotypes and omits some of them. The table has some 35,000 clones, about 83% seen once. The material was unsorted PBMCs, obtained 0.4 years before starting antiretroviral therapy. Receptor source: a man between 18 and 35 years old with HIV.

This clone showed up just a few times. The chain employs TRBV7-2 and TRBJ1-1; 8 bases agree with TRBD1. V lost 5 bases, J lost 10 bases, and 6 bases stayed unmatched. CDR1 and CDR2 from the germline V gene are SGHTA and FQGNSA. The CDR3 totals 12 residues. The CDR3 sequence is CASSVQQGGAFF. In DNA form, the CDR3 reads TGTGCCAGCAGCGTACAACAGGGGGGAGCTTTCTTT.

The CDR3 sequence: CASSEGGAGAWGTEAFF. The CDR3 DNA reads as TGTGCCAGCAGTGAAGGGGGCGCAGGGGCGTGGGGCACTGAAGCTTTCTTT. The rearrangement uses TRBV6-1 and TRBJ1-1, with D possibly TRBD1 on 6 matching bases. The V end lost 1 base, the J end lost 4 bases, and 19 bases lay between the germline ends. This CDR3 spans 17 amino acids. Per germline, CDR1 MNHNS and CDR2 SASEGT.

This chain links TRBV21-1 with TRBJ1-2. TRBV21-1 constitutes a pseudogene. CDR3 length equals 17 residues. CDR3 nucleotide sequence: TGTGCCAGCAGCAAAGTGGGGGATGACAGCTGGATTTGTGGCTACACCTTC. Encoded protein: CASSKVGDDSWICGYTF.

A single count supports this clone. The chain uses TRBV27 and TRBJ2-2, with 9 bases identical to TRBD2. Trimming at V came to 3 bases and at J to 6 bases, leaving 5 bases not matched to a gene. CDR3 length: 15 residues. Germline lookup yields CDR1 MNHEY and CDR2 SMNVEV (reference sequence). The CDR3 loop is CASSFLSGGPGELFF. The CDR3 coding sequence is TGTGCCAGCAGTTTCCTTAGCGGGGGCCCCGGGGAGCTGTTTTTT.

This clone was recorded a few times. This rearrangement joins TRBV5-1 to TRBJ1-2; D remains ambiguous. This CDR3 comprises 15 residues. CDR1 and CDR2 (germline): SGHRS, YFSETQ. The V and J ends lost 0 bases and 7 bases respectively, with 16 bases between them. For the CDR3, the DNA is TGCGCCAGCAGCTTGGCCGTAGGACTATCGGGTGGCTACACCTTC. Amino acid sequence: CASSLAVGLSGGYTF.

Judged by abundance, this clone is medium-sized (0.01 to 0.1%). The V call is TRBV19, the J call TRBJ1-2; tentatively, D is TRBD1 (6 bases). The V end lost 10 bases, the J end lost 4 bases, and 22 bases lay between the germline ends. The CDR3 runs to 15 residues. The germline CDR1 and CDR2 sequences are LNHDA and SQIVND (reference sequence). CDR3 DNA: TGTGCCACCAGCCTCCTAGGCGGGGGGCTCTATGGCTACACCTTC. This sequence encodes CATSLLGGGLYGYTF.

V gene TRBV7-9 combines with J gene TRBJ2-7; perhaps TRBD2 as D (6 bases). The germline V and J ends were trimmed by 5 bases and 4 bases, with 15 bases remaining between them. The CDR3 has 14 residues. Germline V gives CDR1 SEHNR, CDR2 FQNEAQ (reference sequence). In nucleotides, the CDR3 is TGTGCCAGCAGCGCTCGGGACCGGGGGTACGAGCAGTACTTC. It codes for CASSARDRGYEQYF.

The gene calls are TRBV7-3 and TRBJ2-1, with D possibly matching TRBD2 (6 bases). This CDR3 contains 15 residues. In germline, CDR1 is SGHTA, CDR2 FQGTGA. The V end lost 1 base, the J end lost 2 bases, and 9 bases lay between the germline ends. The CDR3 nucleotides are TGTGCCAGCAGCTTAAACGGGGGTCCCTACAATGAGCAGTTCTTC. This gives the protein CASSLNGGPYNEQFF.

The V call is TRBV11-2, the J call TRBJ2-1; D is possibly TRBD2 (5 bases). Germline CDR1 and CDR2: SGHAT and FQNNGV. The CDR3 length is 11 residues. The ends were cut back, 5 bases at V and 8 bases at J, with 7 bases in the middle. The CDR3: CASSERYEQFF. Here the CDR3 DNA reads TGTGCCAGCAGCGAGCGGTATGAGCAGTTCTTC.

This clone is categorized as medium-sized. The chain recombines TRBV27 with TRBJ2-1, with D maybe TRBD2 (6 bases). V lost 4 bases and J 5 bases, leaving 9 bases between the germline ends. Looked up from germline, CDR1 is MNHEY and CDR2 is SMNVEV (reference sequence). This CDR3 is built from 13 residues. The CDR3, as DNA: TGTGCCAGCAGTTGGGACTGGAACAATGAGCAGTTCTTC. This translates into CASSWDWNNEQFF.

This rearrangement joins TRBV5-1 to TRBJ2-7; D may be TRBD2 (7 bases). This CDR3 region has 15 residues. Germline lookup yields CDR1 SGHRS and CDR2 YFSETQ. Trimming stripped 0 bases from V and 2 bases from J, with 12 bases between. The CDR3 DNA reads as TGCGCCAGCAGCTTGGGGGGGGGCCGGACCTACGAGCAGTACTTC. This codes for CASSLGGGRTYEQYF. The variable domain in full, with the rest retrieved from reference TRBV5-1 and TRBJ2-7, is KAGVTQTPRYLIKTRGQQVTLSCSPISGHRSVSWYQQTPGQGLQFLFEYFSETQRNKGNFPGRFSGRQFSNSRSEMNVSTLELGDSALYLCASSLGGGRTYEQYFGPGTRLTVT.

CDR3 nucleotide sequence: TGTGCCAGCAGCTTCCCGGGGAGCGGGAGCGCAGCGAACACCGGGGAGCTGTTTTTT. Protein product: CASSFPGSGSAANTGELFF. This chain uses TRBV7-9 with TRBJ2-2; 8 bases line up with TRBD2. The CDR3 consists of 19 residues. Trimming cost V 3 bases and J 0 bases; bases outside gene matches: 12. CDR1 and CDR2 (germline): SEHNR, FQNEAQ (reference sequence).

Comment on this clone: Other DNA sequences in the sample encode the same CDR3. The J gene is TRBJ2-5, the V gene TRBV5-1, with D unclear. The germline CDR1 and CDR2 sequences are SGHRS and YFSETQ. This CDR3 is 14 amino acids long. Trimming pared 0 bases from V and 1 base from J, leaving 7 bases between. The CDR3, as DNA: TGCGCCAGCAGCTTGGCCAGCAGCCAAGAGACCCAGTACTTC. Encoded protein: CASSLASSQETQYF.

The CDR3 sequence: CSALAWEQFF. In DNA, the CDR3 is TGCAGTGCCCTAGCTTGGGAGCAGTTCTTC. V and J are TRBV20-1 and TRBJ2-1, with D possibly TRBD2 on 5 matching bases. Trimming removed 6 bases at V and 10 bases at J, with 10 bases between. CDR1 DFQATT and CDR2 SNEGSKA come from the germline V gene (reference sequence). The CDR3 extends over 10 amino acids.

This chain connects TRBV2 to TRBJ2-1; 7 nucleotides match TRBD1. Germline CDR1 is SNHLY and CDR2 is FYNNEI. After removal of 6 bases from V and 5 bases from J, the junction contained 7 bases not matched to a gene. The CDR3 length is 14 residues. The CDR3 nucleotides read TGTGCCAGCAGCCCAACGGGACAGAACAATGAGCAGTTCTTC. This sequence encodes CASSPTGQNNEQFF.

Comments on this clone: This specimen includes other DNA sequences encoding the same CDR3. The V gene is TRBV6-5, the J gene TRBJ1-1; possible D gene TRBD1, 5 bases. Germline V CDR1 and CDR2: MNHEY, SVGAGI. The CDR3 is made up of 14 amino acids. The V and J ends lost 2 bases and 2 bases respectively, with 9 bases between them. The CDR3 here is CASSYRGLNTEAFF. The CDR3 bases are TGTGCCAGCAGTTACCGGGGACTAAACACTGAAGCTTTCTTT.

The CDR3 is CASSLGTGEWRYEQYF. CDR3 DNA: TGTGCCAGCAGCTTGGGGACAGGGGAGTGGCGGTACGAGCAGTACTTC. This rearrangement joins TRBV7-9 to TRBJ2-7; TRBD1 matches 10 bases. The CDR3 is 16 amino acids. CDR1 is SEHNR, CDR2 FQNEAQ, per germline (reference sequence). V lost 3 bases, J lost 4 bases, and 9 bases stayed unmatched.

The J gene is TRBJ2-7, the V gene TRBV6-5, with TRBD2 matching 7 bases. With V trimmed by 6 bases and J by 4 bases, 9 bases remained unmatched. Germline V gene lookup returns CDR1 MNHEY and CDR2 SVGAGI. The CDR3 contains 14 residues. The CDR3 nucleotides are TGTGCCAGCAGCCCCTCGGAGCGGGGTTACGAGCAGTACTTC. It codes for CASSPSERGYEQYF.

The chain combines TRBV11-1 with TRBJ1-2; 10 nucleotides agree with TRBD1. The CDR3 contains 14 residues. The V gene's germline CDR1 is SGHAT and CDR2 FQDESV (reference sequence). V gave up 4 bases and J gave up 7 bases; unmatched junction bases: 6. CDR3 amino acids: CASSSYDRGPGYTF. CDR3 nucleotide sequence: TGTGCCAGCAGCTCGTATGACAGGGGGCCTGGCTACACCTTC.

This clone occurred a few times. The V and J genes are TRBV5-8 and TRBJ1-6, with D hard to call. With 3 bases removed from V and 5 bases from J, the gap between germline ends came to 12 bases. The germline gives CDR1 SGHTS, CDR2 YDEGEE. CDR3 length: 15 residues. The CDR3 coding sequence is TGTGCCAGCAGCTGGGCCGGCGTTAATAATTCACCCCTCCACTTT. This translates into CASSWAGVNNSPLHF.

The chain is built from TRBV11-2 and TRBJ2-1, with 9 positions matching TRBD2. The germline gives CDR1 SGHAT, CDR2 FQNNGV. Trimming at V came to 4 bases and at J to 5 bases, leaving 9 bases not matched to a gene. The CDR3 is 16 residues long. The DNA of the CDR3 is TGTGCCAGCAGCTCAGTAGCGGGGGCAATTAACAATGAGCAGTTCTTC. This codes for CASSSVAGAINNEQFF.

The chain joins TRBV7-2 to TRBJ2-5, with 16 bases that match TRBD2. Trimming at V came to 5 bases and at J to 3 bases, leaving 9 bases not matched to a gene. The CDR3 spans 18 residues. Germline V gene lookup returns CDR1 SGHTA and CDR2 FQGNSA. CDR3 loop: CASSTGTSGGAGKETQYF. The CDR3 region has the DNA TGTGCCAGCAGCACAGGGACTAGCGGGGGGGCAGGGAAAGAGACCCAGTACTTC.

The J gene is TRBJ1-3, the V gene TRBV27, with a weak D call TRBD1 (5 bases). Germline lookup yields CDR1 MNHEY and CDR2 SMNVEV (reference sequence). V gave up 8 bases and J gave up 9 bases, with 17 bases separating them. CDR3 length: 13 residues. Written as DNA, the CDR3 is TGTGCCAGCCGGGGTTTAACGCAGGGCACCATATATTTT. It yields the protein CASRGLTQGTIYF.

CDR3 sequence (DNA): TGTGCCAGCAGCCCCGGGACAAGCTCCTACGAGCAGTACTTC. It yields the protein CASSPGTSSYEQYF. V gene TRBV27 combines with J gene TRBJ2-7; a weak D match, TRBD1 (6 bases). V was cut by 6 bases and J by 0 bases, with 12 bases left in between. Germline V CDR1 and CDR2: MNHEY, SMNVEV (reference sequence). The CDR3 is 14 residues long.

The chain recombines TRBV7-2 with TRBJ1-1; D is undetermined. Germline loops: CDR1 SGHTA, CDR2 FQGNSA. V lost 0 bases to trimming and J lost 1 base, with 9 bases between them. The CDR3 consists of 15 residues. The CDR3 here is CASSLAVSPNTEAFF. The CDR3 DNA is TGTGCCAGCAGCTTAGCAGTCAGCCCGAACACTGAAGCTTTCTTT.

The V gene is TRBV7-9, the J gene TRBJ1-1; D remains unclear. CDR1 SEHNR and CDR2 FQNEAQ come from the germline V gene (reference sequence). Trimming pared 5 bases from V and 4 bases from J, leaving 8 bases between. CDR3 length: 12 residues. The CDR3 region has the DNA TGTGCCAGCAGCCTTGGGAGCACTGAAGCTTTCTTT. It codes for CASSLGSTEAFF.

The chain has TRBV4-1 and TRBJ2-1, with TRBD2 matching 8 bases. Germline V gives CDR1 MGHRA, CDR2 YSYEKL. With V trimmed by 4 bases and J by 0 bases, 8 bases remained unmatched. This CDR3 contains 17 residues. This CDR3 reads CASSRVLAGVSYNEQFF. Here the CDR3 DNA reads TGCGCCAGCAGCCGAGTCCTAGCGGGCGTCTCCTACAATGAGCAGTTCTTC.

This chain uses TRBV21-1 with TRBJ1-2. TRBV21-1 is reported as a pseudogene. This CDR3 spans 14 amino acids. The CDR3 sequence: CASSKELGVYGYTF. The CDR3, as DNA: TGTGCCAGCAGCAAAGAACTGGGTGTCTATGGCTACACCTTC.

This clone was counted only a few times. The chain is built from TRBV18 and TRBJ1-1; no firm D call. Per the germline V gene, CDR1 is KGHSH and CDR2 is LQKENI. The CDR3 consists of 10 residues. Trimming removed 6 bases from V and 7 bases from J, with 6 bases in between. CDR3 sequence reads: CASSGDEAFF. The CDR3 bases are TGTGCCAGCTCGGGCGATGAAGCTTTCTTT. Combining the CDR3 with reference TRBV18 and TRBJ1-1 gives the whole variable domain NAGVMQNPRHLVRRRGQEARLRCSPMKGHSHVYWYRQLPEEGLKFMVYLQKENIIDESGMPKERFSAEFPKEGPSILRIQQVVRGDSAAYFCASSGDEAFFGQGTRLTVV.